The entry below describes one TCR beta chain. No antigen is known for it. The data were taken from a study of blood T cells in healthy people across ages. Study results and limitations: Observed TCR beta diversity showed a strong correlation with the percentage of naive T cells as measured by flow cytometry. Age showed a roughly linear inverse relationship with TCR beta diversity per million T cells.

The germline V gene encodes CDR1 ENHRY and CDR2 SYGVKD. CDR3 length: 14 residues. The V end lost 10 bases, the J end lost 5 bases, and 17 bases lay between the germline ends. Each sample gave at least 6.5 million isolated PBMCs. It was with a sample-barcoded 5' primer and a J-beta primer mix that a second PCR of roughly 7 to 12 cycles was run. TCRdb processed the 5' RACE reads anew with MiXCR; each CDR3 protein has one entry. The sample lists 700,000 to 950,000 distinct CDR3 sequences, more than 40% occurring once. This sequence originates from a woman aged 55-69 years in good health. The chain uses TRBV10-3 and TRBJ1-4, with a tentative D call TRBD1 (6 bases). The sample consisted of blood. The CDR3 sequence: CATAAGQQNEKLFF. The CDR3 coding sequence is TGTGCCACCGCTGCGGGACAACAAAATGAAAAACTGTTTTTT.